The 5 T cell receptor beta chains given below trace back to one sample, sequenced in a study of blood T cell repertoires in COVID-19. Clones were read by immunoSEQ multiplex PCR, and TCRdb kept only the in-frame ones, dropping some. Of around 67,000 clones listed, over 70% are singletons. The sequenced sample consisted of peripheral blood. These receptors originate from a middle-aged man with active COVID-19.

Written as DNA, the CDR3 is TGTGCCAGCAGTACCGACTTATCTAGCACAGATACGCAGTATTTT. As protein: CASSTDLSSTDTQYF. The rearrangement links TRBV28 to TRBJ2-3; D uncertain. Looked up from germline, CDR1 is MDHEN and CDR2 is SYDVKM. V shed 5 bases and J shed 0 bases, with 12 bases lying between them. This CDR3 has 15 amino acids.

This chain links TRBV29-1 with TRBJ2-6, with D possibly TRBD1 on 5 matching bases. Germline V gives CDR1 SQVTM, CDR2 ANQGSEA. This CDR3 has 14 residues. V shed 5 bases and J shed 3 bases, with 11 bases lying between them. Here the CDR3 reads CSVLTGDGANVLTF. In DNA form, the CDR3 reads TGCAGCGTTCTAACAGGAGATGGGGCCAACGTCCTGACTTTC.

The rearrangement links TRBV7-6 to TRBJ2-7; possibly TRBD2 for D (5 bases). The V end lost 5 bases, the J end lost 4 bases, and 12 bases lay between the germline ends. Per germline, CDR1 SGHVS and CDR2 FNYEAQ. This CDR3 has 13 residues. CDR3 loop: CASSEGEGYEQYF. Here the CDR3 DNA reads TGTGCCAGCAGCGAAGGTGAGGGTTACGAGCAGTACTTC.

The J gene is TRBJ2-4, the V gene TRBV21-1; the tabulated D call, TRBD1, remains unverified against the DNA. TRBV21-1 is given as a pseudogene. This CDR3 has 22 amino acids. The CDR3 sequence: CATRQGAPGGLGCLLAKNIQYF. CDR3 nucleotides: TGTGCCACAAGACAGGGGGCGCCCGGAGGCCTGGGTTGTTTACTAGCCAAAAACATTCAGTACTTC.

This chain joins TRBV7-9 and TRBJ2-5; D remains ambiguous. CDR1 SEHNR and CDR2 FQNEAQ come from the germline V gene (reference sequence). The CDR3 length is 14 residues. Trimming removed 3 bases from V and 0 bases from J, with 8 bases in between. The CDR3 loop reads CASSFRSDQETQYF. The CDR3 DNA is TGTGCCAGCAGCTTCCGGTCCGACCAAGAGACCCAGTACTTC.